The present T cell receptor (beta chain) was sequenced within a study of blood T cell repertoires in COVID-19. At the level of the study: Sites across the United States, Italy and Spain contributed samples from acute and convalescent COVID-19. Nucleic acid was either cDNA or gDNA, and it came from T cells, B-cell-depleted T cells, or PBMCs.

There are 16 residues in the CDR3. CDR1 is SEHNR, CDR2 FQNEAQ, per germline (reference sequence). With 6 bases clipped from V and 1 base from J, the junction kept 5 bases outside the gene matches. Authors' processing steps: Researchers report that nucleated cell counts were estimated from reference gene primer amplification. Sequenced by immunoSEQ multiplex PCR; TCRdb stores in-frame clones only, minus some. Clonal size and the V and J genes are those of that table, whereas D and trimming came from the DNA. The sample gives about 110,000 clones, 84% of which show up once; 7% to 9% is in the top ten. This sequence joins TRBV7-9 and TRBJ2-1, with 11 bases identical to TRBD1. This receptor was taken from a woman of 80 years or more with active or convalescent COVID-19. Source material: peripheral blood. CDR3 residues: CASRAGTGGSYNEQFF. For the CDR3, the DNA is TGTGCCAGCAGGGCCGGGACAGGGGGGTCCTACAATGAGCAGTTCTTC.